This TCR beta chain was recovered during a study of cytomegalovirus exposure and HLA in healthy donors. Overall study: Early released data had tens of millions of unique TCRs, all coming from HLA-typed donors.

From germline, CDR1 is ENHRY and CDR2 SYGVKD. The CDR3 loop spans 13 amino acids. V was pared by 4 bases and J by 7 bases, with 1 base of the junction left unmatched. Amplification used 60 Vbeta primers and 13 Jbeta primers. Assay: immunoSEQ multiplex PCR; the TCRdb copy retains only in-frame clones and omits some. The data show about 140,000 clones, about 76% seen once. These donors counted as nominally healthy when sampled, but unrecorded immune exposures were likely. The receptor was derived from a female donor in good health and CMV-seronegative. Sequencing was performed on PBMCs. V and J are TRBV10-3 and TRBJ1-5, with 10 positions matching TRBD1. In nucleotides, the CDR3 is TGTGCCATCAGTGGGGGACAGGGGCAGCCCCAGCATTTT. Its protein is CAISGGQGQPQHF.